Listed here are 19 T cell receptor beta chains from one sample, sequenced in a study of T cells in Graves' hyperthyroidism and ophthalmopathy. There were TCR beta CDR3 regions amplified from RNA transcripts. The TCR CDR3 first-round RT-PCR relied on the HTBI primer set. TCRdb re-analysed the multiplex PCR reads in MiXCR, keeping a single row per CDR3 protein. The repertoire holds approximately 630,000 distinct CDR3 sequences, with around 15% as singletons. Sequenced: blood. All receptors come from a woman aged 30 to 39 with Graves' hyperthyroidism.

The chain couples TRBV10-3 to TRBJ2-1, with a tentative D call TRBD1 (8 bases). This CDR3 is 16 amino acids long. Trimming shortened V by 2 bases and J by 5 bases, and 16 bases separated the two germline ends. Germline CDR1 is ENHRY and CDR2 is SYGVKD. Here the CDR3 reads CAISEPGTGGDNEQFF. In nucleotides, the CDR3 is TGTGCCATCAGTGAGCCCGGAACAGGGGGGGACAATGAGCAGTTCTTC.

The V call is TRBV20-1, the J call TRBJ2-2; D ambiguous. From germline, CDR1 is DFQATT and CDR2 SNEGSKA (reference sequence). The CDR3 runs to 14 residues. The germline V and J ends were trimmed by 3 bases and 2 bases, with 10 bases remaining between them. CDR3 amino acids: CSARRDINTGELFF. The CDR3 DNA reads TGCAGTGCTAGGAGAGATATAAACACCGGGGAGCTGTTTTTT.

This clonotype was seen more than once but under ten times. The chain combines TRBV6-1 with TRBJ2-1; TRBD2 aligns across 10 bases. The CDR3 is 12 amino acids. CDR1 and CDR2 (germline): MNHNS, SASEGT. V lost 5 bases to trimming and J lost 10 bases; unmatched junction nucleotides: 2. The DNA of the CDR3 is TGTGCCAGCAGTCGACTAGCGGGCGAGCAGTTCTTC. It is translated as CASSRLAGEQFF.

CDR3 coding DNA: TGTGCCAGCAGTACGCAGGTAAACACTGAAGCTTTCTTT. Translated, it gives CASSTQVNTEAFF. The J gene is TRBJ1-1, the V gene TRBV28; D is unclear. The V end was cut by 5 bases, the J end by 2 bases, with 9 bases between. Germline V gene lookup returns CDR1 MDHEN and CDR2 SYDVKM. The CDR3 has 13 amino acids.

V and J are TRBV9 and TRBJ2-3, with D unclear. CDR3 length equals 13 residues. V lost 2 bases and J lost 5, with 9 bases in between. The germline gives CDR1 SGDLS, CDR2 YYNGEE. The CDR3 is CASSVPPGDTQYF. CDR3 nucleotide sequence: TGTGCCAGCAGCGTCCCTCCGGGAGATACGCAGTATTTT. The complete variable domain, with remaining parts taken from reference TRBV9 and TRBJ2-3, reads DSGVTQTPKHLITATGQRVTLRCSPRSGDLSVYWYQQSLDQGLQFLIQYYNGEERAKGNILERFSAQQFPDLHSELNLSSLELGDSALYFCASSVPPGDTQYFGPGTRLTVL.

The V call is TRBV9, the J call TRBJ2-1; 10 bases align to TRBD2. Germline V gives CDR1 SGDLS, CDR2 YYNGEE. The ends lost 0 bases at V and 10 bases at J; junction bases unmatched: 7. The CDR3 length is 15 residues. In DNA, the CDR3 is TGTGCCAGCAGCGTAGATAGCGGGAGGTCTGGCGAGCAGTTCTTC. Translation gives CASSVDSGRSGEQFF. Together with reference TRBV9 and TRBJ2-1, the CDR3 gives the full variable domain: DSGVTQTPKHLITATGQRVTLRCSPRSGDLSVYWYQQSLDQGLQFLIQYYNGEERAKGNILERFSAQQFPDLHSELNLSSLELGDSALYFCASSVDSGRSGEQFFGPGTRLTVL.

The CDR3 nucleotides are TGTGCCAGCAGCACATTACTAGCGGGAGGGACGCAGTATTTT. It is translated as CASSTLLAGGTQYF. The gene calls are TRBV11-2 and TRBJ2-3; 13 bases map to TRBD2. Unmatched junction bases numbered 5, after V lost 5 bases and J lost 9 bases. CDR3 length equals 14 residues. Germline values: CDR1 SGHAT, CDR2 FQNNGV.

V is TRBV4-2 and J is TRBJ2-3; 8 bases are a match to TRBD2. Germline V CDR1 and CDR2: LGHNA, YNFKEQ. This CDR3 spans 17 amino acids. V lost 0 bases, J lost 4 bases, and 9 bases stayed unmatched. CDR3: CASSQDPGAGASDTQYF. CDR3 nucleotide sequence: TGTGCCAGCAGCCAAGATCCTGGAGCGGGAGCGTCAGATACGCAGTATTTT.

This chain connects TRBV7-2 to TRBJ2-7; 7 bases fit TRBD1. Germline trimming cut 6 bases from V and 7 bases from J; bases unmatched to any gene: 18. Germline V gives CDR1 SGHTA, CDR2 FQGNSA. The CDR3 has 16 amino acids. The CDR3 is CASRPPGQPAWDEQYF. The DNA for the CDR3 is TGTGCCAGCAGGCCTCCGGGACAGCCCGCCTGGGATGAGCAGTACTTC.

The DNA for the CDR3 is TGTGCCAGCAGTTACTCGACGATGGGTCTATACAATGAGCAGTTCTTC. It specifies CASSYSTMGLYNEQFF. The chain carries TRBV6-6 and TRBJ2-1; no clear D. There are 16 residues in the CDR3. V gave up 0 bases and J gave up 4 bases, with 13 bases separating them. Per germline, CDR1 MNHNY and CDR2 SVGAGI (reference sequence).

Many counts were recorded for this clonotype. The chain combines TRBV6-1 with TRBJ2-1; 8 bases line up with TRBD2. CDR1 is MNHNS, CDR2 SASEGT, per germline. Trimming at V came to 10 bases and at J to 5 bases, leaving 10 bases not matched to a gene. This CDR3 has 14 residues. This chain's CDR3 is CATEAGVANNEQFF. CDR3 nucleotides: TGTGCCACCGAAGCGGGAGTCGCGAACAATGAGCAGTTCTTC.

This clonotype has ten or more counts. Written as DNA, the CDR3 is TGTGCCAGCAGCTTTAGACTAGCGGGAGTGGGTGAGCAGTTCTTC. Translating gives CASSFRLAGVGEQFF. The genes are TRBV11-2 and TRBJ2-1; 12 bases align to TRBD2. V shed 3 bases, J shed 9 bases, and the junction held 6 bases outside the gene matches. From germline, CDR1 is SGHAT and CDR2 FQNNGV. The CDR3 contains 15 residues.

This clonotype has ten or more counts. This chain links TRBV28 with TRBJ1-2; TRBD1 matches at 8 bases. CDR1 and CDR2 from the germline V gene are MDHEN and SYDVKM. The CDR3 totals 15 residues. V shed 5 bases, J shed 7 bases, and the junction held 12 bases outside the gene matches. The DNA for the CDR3 is TGTGCCAGCAGTCCCATCCCCGCAGGGGGCGGTGGCTACACCTTC. This sequence encodes CASSPIPAGGGGYTF.

Ten or more counts support this clonotype. The rearrangement joins TRBV27 to TRBJ2-7; maybe TRBD1 (5 bases). The CDR3 is 13 amino acids. CDR1 MNHEY and CDR2 SMNVEV come from the germline V gene (reference sequence). V was clipped by 6 bases and J by 2 bases, with 11 bases between them. The CDR3 sequence is CASRMTVAYEQYF. For the CDR3, the DNA is TGTGCCAGCAGGATGACAGTAGCCTACGAGCAGTACTTC.

The chain recombines TRBV20-1 with TRBJ1-1; tentatively, D is TRBD1 (5 bases). V was cut by 4 bases and J by 5 bases, with 17 bases left in between. CDR3 length equals 14 residues. The germline gives CDR1 DFQATT, CDR2 SNEGSKA (reference sequence). The CDR3 sequence: CSATPAGTQTEAFF. For the CDR3, the DNA is TGCAGTGCTACTCCGGCAGGGACGCAGACTGAAGCTTTCTTT.

The CDR3 coding sequence is TGTGCCAGCAGCTATGGGGTCAGCGACGAGCAGTACTTC. Translation gives CASSYGVSDEQYF. The J gene is TRBJ2-7, the V gene TRBV7-9; D ambiguous. This CDR3 comprises 13 residues. Germline assignment: CDR1 SEHNR and CDR2 FQNEAQ (reference sequence). V dropped 4 bases and J dropped 5 bases, with 12 bases sitting between them.

The rearrangement joins TRBV5-6 to TRBJ2-7; possibly TRBD2 for D (5 bases). Trimming left V 4 bases short and J 3 bases short, with 11 bases between. Germline V gene data show CDR1 as SGHDT and CDR2 as YYEEEE. CDR3 length equals 13 residues. The CDR3 sequence is CASSPGEGYEQYF. The CDR3 bases are TGTGCCAGCAGCCCGGGTGAGGGCTACGAGCAGTACTTC. Complete variable domain (other parts from reference TRBV5-6 and TRBJ2-7): DAGVTQSPTHLIKTRGQQVTLRCSPKSGHDTVSWYQQALGQGPQFIFQYYEEEERQRGNFPDRFSGHQFPNYSSELNVNALLLGDSALYLCASSPGEGYEQYFGPGTRLTVT.

This clonotype was seen repeatedly, ten times or more. This chain uses TRBV11-2 with TRBJ2-1; 11 bases agree with TRBD2. CDR1 is SGHAT and CDR2 is FQNNGV in the germline V gene. Losses at the gene ends were 4 bases for V and 7 bases for J; bases not matched to a gene: 3. This CDR3 region has 14 residues. CDR3 sequence: CASSWIAGGNEQFF. CDR3 coding DNA: TGTGCCAGCAGCTGGATAGCGGGAGGGAATGAGCAGTTCTTC.

This clonotype was seen repeatedly, ten times or more. V usage is TRBV18 and J usage is TRBJ2-1; no clear D gene. The V and J ends lost 0 bases and 5 bases respectively, with 11 bases between them. The V gene's germline CDR1 is KGHSH and CDR2 LQKENI. The length of the CDR3 is 15 residues. The CDR3 region has the DNA TGTGCCAGCTCACCACCATCGCAGACCCACAATGAGCAGTTCTTC. Protein: CASSPPSQTHNEQFF.